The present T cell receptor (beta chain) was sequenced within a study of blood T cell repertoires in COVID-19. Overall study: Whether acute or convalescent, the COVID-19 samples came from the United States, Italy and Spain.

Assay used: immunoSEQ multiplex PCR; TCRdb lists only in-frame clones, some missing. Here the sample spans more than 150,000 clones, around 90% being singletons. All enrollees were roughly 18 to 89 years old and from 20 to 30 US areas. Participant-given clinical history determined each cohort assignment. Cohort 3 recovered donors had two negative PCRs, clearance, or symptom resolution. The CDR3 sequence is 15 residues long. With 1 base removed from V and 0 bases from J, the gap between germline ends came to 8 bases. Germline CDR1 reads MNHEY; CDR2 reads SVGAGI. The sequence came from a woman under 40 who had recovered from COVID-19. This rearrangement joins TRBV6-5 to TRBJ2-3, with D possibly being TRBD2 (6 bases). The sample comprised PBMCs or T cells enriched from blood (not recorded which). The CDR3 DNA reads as TGTGCCAGCAGTTACTTTGCGGGAAGCACAGATACGCAGTATTTT. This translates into CASSYFAGSTDTQYF.